A single sample gave rise to the 22 T cell receptor beta chains below, sequenced in a study of regulatory T cells in long-lasting Graves disease. Assembly of TCR beta libraries relied on iRepertoire HTBI primers together with Arm-PCR of CDR3 regions. TCRdb reanalysed the multiplex PCR reads using MiXCR and keeps one entry per CDR3 protein. The sample carries 700,000 or so distinct CDR3 sequences, 25% to 30% recorded once. Time point noted: persistent/refractory GD, antithyroid drugs over 5 years with positive TRAb. The TCR library used RNA extracted from PBMCs. Here the sequenced sample was peripheral blood mononuclear cells (PBMCs), taken when the disease was refractory, from a patient treated with antithyroid drugs. These receptor sequences come from a female donor with Graves disease.

A remark on this clonotype: One end of the junction is discordant with germline, which a read error may explain. The chain couples TRBV5-1 to TRBJ2-7; tentatively, D is TRBD2 (5 bases). The CDR3 spans 14 residues. Looked up from germline, CDR1 is SGHRS and CDR2 is YFSETQ. CDR3 sequence: CASSLSGAASKQYF. The CDR3 DNA reads as TGTGCCAGCAGCCTATCCGGTGCGGCTAGCAAGCAGTACTTC.

The table lists this clonotype with a few counts. The V gene is TRBV28, the J gene TRBJ1-2; a possible D gene is TRBD1 (6 bases). V gave up 7 bases and J gave up 4 bases, with 10 bases separating them. Per germline, CDR1 MDHEN and CDR2 SYDVKM. The CDR3 covers 12 residues. CDR3 DNA sequence: TGTGCCAGCACCGGACAGATCTATGGCTACACCTTC. It translates to CASTGQIYGYTF.

This clonotype was counted between two and nine times. This rearrangement joins TRBV6-1 to TRBJ2-2; 11 bases fit TRBD2. The CDR3 is 17 residues long. Germline V gene lookup returns CDR1 MNHNS and CDR2 SASEGT. J lost 0 bases, V lost 6 bases, and 6 bases had no gene match. In DNA, the CDR3 is TGTGCCAGCAGGGAACCGGGACTAGCGGCGAACACCGGGGAGCTGTTTTTT. This sequence encodes CASREPGLAANTGELFF.

The chain has TRBV24-1 and TRBJ2-7; TRBD2 matches at 9 bases. V shed 7 bases and J 1 base; nucleotides not matched to a gene: 4. Per germline, CDR1 KGHDR and CDR2 SFDVKD. CDR3 size: 14 residues. The CDR3 DNA sequence: TGTGCCACCAGAGGACTAGCGCCGTCCTACGAGCAGTACTTC. This sequence encodes CATRGLAPSYEQYF.

This clonotype came up a few times. The rearrangement links TRBV13 to TRBJ1-2, with 7 bases matching TRBD1. The CDR3 runs 14 residues. The V gene end was trimmed by 1 base and the J gene end by 6 bases; junction bases not matched to a gene: 5. Germline V gene sequence: CDR1 PRHDT, CDR2 FYEKMQ (reference sequence). In DNA, the CDR3 is TGTGCCAGCAGCTTAGAAAGGGGGCGAGATGGCTACACCTTC. It translates to CASSLERGRDGYTF.

This clonotype occurred a few times. The DNA of the CDR3 is TGCAGTGCTAGAGCTCAGGGGGAGTATGGCTACACCTTC. It yields the protein CSARAQGEYGYTF. This chain joins TRBV20-1 and TRBJ1-2; TRBD1 matches 7 bases. CDR1 and CDR2 (germline): DFQATT, SNEGSKA (reference sequence). V lost 1 base, J lost 5 bases, and 4 bases stayed unmatched. CDR3 length equals 13 residues.

The chain carries TRBV6-1 and TRBJ1-5, with D possibly TRBD1 on 5 matching bases. This CDR3 has 14 residues. Germline V lookup: CDR1 MNHNS, CDR2 SASEGT. Trimming cost V 6 bases and J 2 bases, with 11 bases left between them. The CDR3 region has the DNA TGTGCCAGCAGGATGGTGGGGGGCAATCAGCCCCAGCATTTT. This translates into CASRMVGGNQPQHF.

This chain uses TRBV5-1 with TRBJ1-1; 11 bases are shared with TRBD1. Germline CDR1 and CDR2: SGHRS and YFSETQ. There are 14 residues in the CDR3. The V segment lost 1 base and the J segment 10 bases; nucleotides outside the gene matches: 6. In nucleotides, the CDR3 is TGCGCCAGCAGCTTGATTGGACAGGGGGCGTCAGCTTTCTTT. This sequence encodes CASSLIGQGASAFF.

This clonotype was counted ten times or more. The rearrangement uses TRBV2 and TRBJ1-2; 9 bases are a match to TRBD1. From germline, CDR1 is SNHLY and CDR2 FYNNEI. The CDR3 extends over 14 amino acids. V was clipped by 3 bases and J by 4 bases; unmatched bases: 3. DNA of the CDR3: TGTGCCAGCAGTGATAGGACAGGGGCCTATGGCTACACCTTC. Translated: CASSDRTGAYGYTF. The variable domain in full, with the rest retrieved from reference TRBV2 and TRBJ1-2, is EPEVTQTPSHQVTQMGQEVILRCVPISNHLYFYWYRQILGQKVEFLVSFYNNEISEKSEIFDDQFSVERPDGSNFTLKIRSTKLEDSAMYFCASSDRTGAYGYTFGSGTRLTVV.

V usage is TRBV28 and J usage is TRBJ1-1, with D maybe TRBD1 (6 bases). Deletions cut 6 bases from V and 3 bases from J, with 14 bases between. The CDR3 loop spans 14 amino acids. CDR1 and CDR2 from the germline V gene are MDHEN and SYDVKM. The chain's CDR3 is CASRPTGRDTEAFF. DNA for the CDR3: TGTGCCAGCAGGCCTACAGGGAGGGACACTGAAGCTTTCTTT. Using reference TRBV28 and TRBJ1-1 for the parts outside the CDR3, the full variable domain is DVKVTQSSRYLVKRTGEKVFLECVQDMDHENMFWYRQDPGLGLRLIYFSYDVKMKEKGDIPEGYSVSREKKERFSLILESASTNQTSMYLCASRPTGRDTEAFFGQGTRLTVV.

This sequence joins TRBV12-3 or TRBV12-4 and TRBJ1-2, with 10 bases aligning to TRBD1. The V and J ends lost 6 bases and 7 bases, in that order; junction bases with no gene match: 11. This CDR3 contains 15 residues. CDR3 protein: CASSLSGTGVGGYTF. Here the CDR3 DNA reads TGTGCCAGCAGCCTCTCCGGGACAGGGGTTGGTGGCTACACCTTC.

The chain carries TRBV11-2 and TRBJ2-2; 8 bases align to TRBD1. The CDR3 totals 15 residues. Germline V gene data show CDR1 as SGHAT and CDR2 as FQNNGV. The V segment lost 4 bases and the J segment 7 bases; nucleotides outside the gene matches: 8. CDR3 sequence reads: CASSSGDRGHGELFF. DNA for the CDR3: TGTGCCAGCAGCTCCGGAGACAGGGGTCACGGGGAGCTGTTTTTT.

This clonotype has only a few counts. V is TRBV28 and J is TRBJ1-5; a possible D gene is TRBD1 (6 bases). This CDR3 has 15 amino acids. Trimming cost V 6 bases and J 4 bases, with 16 bases left between them. From germline, CDR1 is MDHEN and CDR2 SYDVKM. The DNA for the CDR3 is TGTGCCAGCAGGTCTGAGGGGGGGATTAATCAGCCCCAGCATTTT. It specifies CASRSEGGINQPQHF.

The rearrangement joins TRBV5-1 to TRBJ2-2; 13 bases agree with TRBD2. In germline, CDR1 is SGHRS, CDR2 YFSETQ. The V gene end was trimmed by 3 bases and the J gene end by 10 bases; junction bases not matched to a gene: 6. This CDR3 is 15 amino acids long. The CDR3 DNA follows: TGCGCCAGCAGCTGGGGGACTAGCGGGATCGCGGAGCTGTTTTTT. This gives the protein CASSWGTSGIAELFF.

The chain employs TRBV5-6 and TRBJ1-1, with 7 bases lining up with TRBD1. CDR1 SGHDT and CDR2 YYEEEE come from the germline V gene. The trim removed 3 bases at V and 1 base at J, leaving 9 bases unmatched. The CDR3 length is 16 residues. CDR3 region: CASSYRDRLTNTEAFF. The CDR3 DNA is TGTGCCAGCAGCTACCGGGACAGACTTACGAACACTGAAGCTTTCTTT.

This clonotype appeared many times. The chain carries TRBV2 and TRBJ2-7; TRBD2 matches at 13 bases. There are 15 residues in the CDR3. Germline values: CDR1 SNHLY, CDR2 FYNNEI. Losses at the gene ends were 6 bases for V and 2 bases for J; bases not matched to a gene: 4. The CDR3, as DNA: TGTGCCAGCAGCACCGGGACTAGCGGGACCTACGAGCAGTACTTC. Residues: CASSTGTSGTYEQYF.

This clonotype was recorded a few times. This sequence joins TRBV15 and TRBJ1-4; a weak D match, TRBD1 (6 bases). The CDR3 runs to 15 residues. Germline-derived CDR1 and CDR2 are LNHNV and YYDKDF (reference sequence). Trimming pared 5 bases from V and 6 bases from J, leaving 16 bases between. The CDR3 nucleotides read TGTGCCACCAGCTTCCGGGGCAGGGGTCATGAAAAACTGTTTTTT. Translation gives CATSFRGRGHEKLFF.

This clonotype was detected a few times. V usage is TRBV11-2 and J usage is TRBJ2-6; D is undetermined. Trimming pared 5 bases from V and 3 bases from J, leaving 11 bases between. The germline V gene encodes CDR1 SGHAT and CDR2 FQNNGV. This CDR3 comprises 15 residues. CDR3 coding DNA: TGTGCCAGCAGCCCCCCATGGGATGGGGCCAACGTCCTGACTTTC. Translation: CASSPPWDGANVLTF.

This clonotype was seen many times. The V call is TRBV28, the J call TRBJ1-5; D is perhaps TRBD1 (5 bases). This CDR3 has 17 amino acids. Germline V gene sequence: CDR1 MDHEN, CDR2 SYDVKM. V dropped 3 bases and J dropped 0 bases, with 15 bases sitting between them. CDR3 residues: CASSFPGDLFSNQPQHF. CDR3 nucleotide sequence: TGTGCCAGCAGTTTCCCCGGGGACCTTTTTAGCAATCAGCCCCAGCATTTT.

This sequence joins TRBV6-5 and TRBJ1-1; 7 bases agree with TRBD1. Germline CDR1 MNHEY, CDR2 SVGAGI. This CDR3 has 17 residues. Trimming removed 0 bases from V and 6 bases from J; junction bases left unmatched: 13. As DNA, the CDR3 is TGTGCCAGCAGTTACTCGGACTTGTTACAGGGGTCTCCTGAAGCTTTCTTT. This encodes CASSYSDLLQGSPEAFF.

This clonotype was recorded a few times. The chain uses TRBV20-1 and TRBJ1-1; no clear D gene. Trimming took 6 bases from V and 1 from J, leaving 18 bases between them. Germline V gene data show CDR1 as DFQATT and CDR2 as SNEGSKA (reference sequence). This CDR3 is 15 amino acids long. Written as DNA, the CDR3 is TGCAGTGCCCAAGGTCCTGAAGCCTGGAACACTGAAGCTTTCTTT. Its translation: CSAQGPEAWNTEAFF.

V usage is TRBV12-3 or TRBV12-4 and J usage is TRBJ2-5; 8 bases agree with TRBD2. The CDR3 runs to 17 residues. With 0 bases clipped from V and 5 bases from J, the junction kept 11 bases outside the gene matches. The CDR3 region has the DNA TGTGCCAGCAGTTTAGCGCTAAGTGGAGCGGGAGACGAGACCCAGTACTTC. Residues: CASSLALSGAGDETQYF.